This T cell receptor beta chain was identified during a study of T cell responses to AZD1222 COVID-19 vaccine. Overall study context: It was second doses at about 4 or about 12 weeks that were pooled.

Germline CDR1 is SNHLY and CDR2 is FYNNEI. There are 14 residues in the CDR3. The V end lost 8 bases, the J end lost 5 bases, and 16 bases lay between the germline ends. As for this clone: Its target is not known.

The method was immunoSEQ multiplex PCR; TCRdb's version includes in-frame clones alone and lacks a portion of them. Of some 130,000 clones in the sample, 80% to 90% were seen once. General study results and limits: Only after the peak T cell response were repertoires sampled.

Sequences were derived from peripheral blood, sampled on day 0 of AZD1222 vaccination. The sequence was obtained from an adult in good health. This chain joins TRBV2 and TRBJ2-1, with no clear D. CDR3: CASGGPVPNNEQFF. CDR3 DNA sequence: TGTGCCAGCGGCGGCCCCGTTCCCAACAATGAGCAGTTCTTC.